This TCR beta chain is drawn from a study of PD-1 blockade in classical Hodgkin lymphoma. Study conclusions and caveats: Diminished baseline TCR diversity has been reported in newly diagnosed patients relative to healthy donors. Reasons behind the repertoire differences stay unclear, perhaps disease activity or earlier therapy.

Assay: immunoSEQ multiplex PCR; the TCRdb copy retains only in-frame clones and omits some. The data show approximately 16,000 clones, with about 86% seen just once and 0.84% held by the top ten. Time point defined: newly diagnosed, previously untreated cHL patient sample. Researchers used magnetic negative selection to pull out pure CD4+ T cells from thawed PBMCs. The authors used newly diagnosed, untreated classical Hodgkin lymphoma PBMCs as comparison. This CDR3 comprises 13 residues. Trimming cost V 3 bases and J 3 bases, with 9 bases left between them. Germline loops: CDR1 ENHRY, CDR2 SYGVKD. The table lists this clone with a count of one. No antigen is known for it.

Sequencing used CD4+ T cells from blood. The clonotype was recovered from a human donor with classical Hodgkin lymphoma. The chain is built from TRBV10-3 and TRBJ2-7; perhaps TRBD2 as D (5 bases). The CDR3 region has the DNA TGTGCCATCAGTGACGCTAGCCGCTACGAGCAGTACTTC. Protein sequence: CAISDASRYEQYF.